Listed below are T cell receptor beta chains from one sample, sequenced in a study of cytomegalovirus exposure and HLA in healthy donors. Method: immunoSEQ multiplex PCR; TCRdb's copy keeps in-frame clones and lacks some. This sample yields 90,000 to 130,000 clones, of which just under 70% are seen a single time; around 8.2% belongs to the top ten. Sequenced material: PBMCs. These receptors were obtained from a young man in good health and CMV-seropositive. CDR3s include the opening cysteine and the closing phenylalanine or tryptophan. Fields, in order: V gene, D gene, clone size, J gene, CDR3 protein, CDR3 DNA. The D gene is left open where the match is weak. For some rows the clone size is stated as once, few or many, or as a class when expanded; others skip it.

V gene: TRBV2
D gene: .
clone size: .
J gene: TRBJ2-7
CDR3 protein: CASRWGGSSYEQYF
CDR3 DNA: TGTGCCAGTAGATGGGGCGGAAGCTCCTACGAGCAGTACTTC

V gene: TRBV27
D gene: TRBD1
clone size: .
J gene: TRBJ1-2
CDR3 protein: CASSPRQGRYYGYTF
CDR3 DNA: TGTGCCAGCAGTCCTCGACAGGGGCGTTACTATGGCTACACCTTC

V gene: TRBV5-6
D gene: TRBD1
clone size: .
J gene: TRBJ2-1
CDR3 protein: CASSLTGGEYNEQFF
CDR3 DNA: TGTGCCAGCAGCCTGACAGGGGGGGAATACAATGAGCAGTTCTTC

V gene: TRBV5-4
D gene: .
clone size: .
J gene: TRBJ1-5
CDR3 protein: CASSFMGGASNQPQHF
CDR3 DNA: TGTGCCAGCAGCTTTATGGGGGGGGCGAGCAATCAGCCCCAGCATTTT

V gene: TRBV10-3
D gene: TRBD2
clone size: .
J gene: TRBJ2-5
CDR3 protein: CAISESSGGLETQYF
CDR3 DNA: TGTGCCATCAGTGAGTCGTCGGGGGGGCTAGAGACCCAGTACTTC

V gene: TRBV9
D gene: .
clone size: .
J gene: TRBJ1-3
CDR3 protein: CASSVAGQGSGNTIYF
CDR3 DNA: TGTGCCAGCAGCGTAGCGGGGCAGGGGTCTGGAAACACCATATATTTT

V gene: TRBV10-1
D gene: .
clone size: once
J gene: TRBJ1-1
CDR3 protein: CASSDGLLNTEAFF
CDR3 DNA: TGCGCCAGCAGTGACGGTCTACTGAACACTGAAGCTTTCTTT

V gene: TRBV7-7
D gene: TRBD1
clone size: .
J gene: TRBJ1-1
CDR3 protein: CASSSDRGTEAFF
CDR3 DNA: TGTGCTAGCAGCTCGGACAGGGGTACTGAAGCTTTCTTT

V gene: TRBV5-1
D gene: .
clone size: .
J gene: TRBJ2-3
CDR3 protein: CASSLPQGLTDTQYF
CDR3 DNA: TGCGCCAGCAGCTTGCCCCAGGGGCTCACAGATACGCAGTATTTT

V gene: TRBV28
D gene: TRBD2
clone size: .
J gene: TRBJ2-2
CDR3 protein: CASIAAGASGELFF
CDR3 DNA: TGTGCCAGCATTGCAGCGGGAGCGTCCGGGGAGCTGTTTTTT